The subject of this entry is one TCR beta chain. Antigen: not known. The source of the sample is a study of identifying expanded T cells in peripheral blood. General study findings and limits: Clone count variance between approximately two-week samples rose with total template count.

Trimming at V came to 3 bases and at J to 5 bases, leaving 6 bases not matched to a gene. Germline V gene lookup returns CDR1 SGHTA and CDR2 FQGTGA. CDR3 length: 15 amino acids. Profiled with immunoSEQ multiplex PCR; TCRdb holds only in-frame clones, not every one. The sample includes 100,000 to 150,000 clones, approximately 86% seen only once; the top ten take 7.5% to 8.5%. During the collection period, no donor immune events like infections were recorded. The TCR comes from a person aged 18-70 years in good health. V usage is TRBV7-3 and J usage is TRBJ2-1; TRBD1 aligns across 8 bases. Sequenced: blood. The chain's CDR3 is CASSLTGESHNEQFF. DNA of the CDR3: TGTGCCAGCAGCTTGACAGGGGAATCTCACAATGAGCAGTTCTTC. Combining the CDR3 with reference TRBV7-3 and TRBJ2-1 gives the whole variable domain GAGVSQTPSNKVTEKGKYVELRCDPISGHTALYWYRQSLGQGPEFLIYFQGTGAADDSGLPNDRFFAVRPEGSVSTLKIQRTERGDSAVYLCASSLTGESHNEQFFGPGTRLTVL.